The TCR beta chain described here comes from a study of blood T cell repertoires in COVID-19. On the study more broadly: COVID-19 samples from acute and convalescent phases originated in the United States, Italy and Spain. Sources were T cells, B-cell-depleted T cells, or PBMCs; the material itself was cDNA or gDNA.

Authors' analysis steps: Counts of nucleated cells, estimated from reference gene primer amplification, were obtained. The table came from immunoSEQ multiplex PCR; TCRdb's copy has only in-frame clones and leaves some out. V and J calls and clone size come straight from that table; D and trimming were deduced from the DNA. The data contain over 60,000 clones, approximately 88% of them singletons. This CDR3 has 14 residues. Germline-derived CDR1 and CDR2 are SGHRS and YFSETQ. Trimming pared 4 bases from V and 2 bases from J, leaving 10 bases between. The J gene is TRBJ1-5, the V gene TRBV5-1; D is possibly TRBD1 (6 bases). Sequencing was performed on peripheral blood. The sequence was collected from a human donor in a cohort sampled during active COVID-19. The CDR3 region is CASSIQGGNQPQHF. The CDR3 nucleotides read TGCGCCAGCAGCATACAGGGAGGCAATCAGCCCCAGCATTTT.